The 22 T cell receptor beta chains given below trace back to one sample, sequenced in a study of blood T cell repertoires in COVID-19. Using immunoSEQ multiplex PCR, the repertoire was profiled, and TCRdb retains in-frame clones only, with some absent. This sample has about 68,000 clones, with roughly 80% found just once. Material for sequencing was peripheral blood. The receptors derive from a human donor in a cohort sampled during active COVID-19.

The J gene is TRBJ1-2, the V gene TRBV12-3 or TRBV12-4, with D unresolved. The CDR3 has 13 amino acids. V lost 8 bases, J lost 5 bases, and 15 bases lay in between. The CDR3 region has the DNA TGTGCCAGCGCCCGGGAGCCGCAGTATGGCTACACCTTC. Protein: CASAREPQYGYTF.

The rearrangement links TRBV5-1 to TRBJ2-7, with 10 nucleotides matching TRBD2. The CDR3 has 15 amino acids. Germline loops: CDR1 SGHRS, CDR2 YFSETQ. Losses at the gene ends were 4 bases for V and 0 bases for J; bases not matched to a gene: 4. CDR3 protein: CASSGGLADSYEQYF. Written as DNA, the CDR3 is TGCGCCAGCAGCGGAGGACTAGCGGACTCCTACGAGCAGTACTTC.

The V gene is TRBV6-2 or TRBV6-3, the J gene TRBJ2-3; tentatively, D is TRBD2 (6 bases). Trimming pared 0 bases from V and 2 bases from J, leaving 12 bases between. The germline V gene encodes CDR1 MNHEY and CDR2 SVGEGT. This CDR3 has 16 amino acids. CDR3 DNA: TGTGCCAGCAGTTACTCACTCCGGGAGCCCACAGATACGCAGTATTTT. Residues: CASSYSLREPTDTQYF.

The chain links TRBV9 to TRBJ1-3; TRBD1 is a possible D gene (6 bases). Germline CDR1 and CDR2: SGDLS and YYNGEE. The germline V and J ends were trimmed by 0 bases and 4 bases, with 11 bases remaining between them. The CDR3 is made up of 15 amino acids. The CDR3 region has the DNA TGTGCCAGCAGCGTAGAGGGGGTTGGAGGAAACACCATATATTTT. Its translation is CASSVEGVGGNTIYF.

This sequence joins TRBV27 and TRBJ1-2; 8 nucleotides align to TRBD1. Germline V gene sequence: CDR1 MNHEY, CDR2 SMNVEV (reference sequence). CDR3 length: 15 residues. V dropped 5 bases and J dropped 4; count of bases not matched to a gene: 9. The CDR3 nucleotides are TGTGCCAGCAGTGTACAGGGGGACGGGCTCTATGGCTACACCTTC. It encodes CASSVQGDGLYGYTF.

This clone appeared a single time. The V gene is TRBV27, the J gene TRBJ2-7; 9 bases line up with TRBD1. The CDR3 is 17 amino acids. CDR1 MNHEY and CDR2 SMNVEV come from the germline V gene (reference sequence). V dropped 2 bases and J dropped 5; count of bases not matched to a gene: 13. The CDR3 here is CASSLRGGGQGVHEQYF. DNA for the CDR3: TGTGCCAGCAGTTTACGAGGCGGGGGACAGGGAGTCCACGAGCAGTACTTC.

J is TRBJ2-3 and V is TRBV24-1; TRBD2 matches at 8 bases. Germline-derived CDR1 and CDR2 are KGHDR and SFDVKD. This CDR3 has 15 residues. Losses at the gene ends were 5 bases for V and 5 bases for J; bases not matched to a gene: 8. The CDR3 nucleotides are TGTGCCACCAGTGGTATAAAGACTAGCGAAGATACGCAGTATTTT. As protein: CATSGIKTSEDTQYF.

The gene calls are TRBV2 and TRBJ2-2; D is uncertain. CDR3 length: 14 residues. Trimming pared 5 bases from V and 3 bases from J, leaving 10 bases between. The germline CDR1 and CDR2 sequences are SNHLY and FYNNEI. CDR3: CASSTLTDTGELFF. The CDR3 DNA follows: TGTGCCAGCAGTACCCTAACTGACACCGGGGAGCTGTTTTTT. The variable domain in full, completed from reference TRBV2 and TRBJ2-2, reads EPEVTQTPSHQVTQMGQEVILRCVPISNHLYFYWYRQILGQKVEFLVSFYNNEISEKSEIFDDQFSVERPDGSNFTLKIRSTKLEDSAMYFCASSTLTDTGELFFGEGSRLTVL.

V gene TRBV10-3 combines with J gene TRBJ2-5, with a tentative D call TRBD2 (7 bases). The germline V gene has CDR1 ENHRY and CDR2 SYGVKD. Trimming cost V 8 bases and J 1 base, with 14 bases left between them. The CDR3 runs to 14 residues. The CDR3 region has the DNA TGTGCCATCCGGGGGGCTGCAGTCCAAGAGACCCAGTACTTC. Translating gives CAIRGAAVQETQYF.

Here the CDR3 DNA reads TGTGCCAGCAGTGCCCCCCCTAGCGGGGGGGGCGAGACCCAGTACTTC. It is translated as CASSAPPSGGGETQYF. The rearrangement links TRBV25-1 to TRBJ2-5; 12 positions match TRBD2. Per the germline V gene, CDR1 is MGHDK and CDR2 is SYGVNS. With V trimmed by 4 bases and J by 5 bases, 8 bases remained unmatched. The CDR3 spans 16 residues.

Points on this clone: The junction differs from germline at one of its ends, possibly a read error. The chain combines TRBV7-7 with TRBJ2-1; TRBD2 might be the D (6 bases). CDR3 length: 13 amino acids. Germline values: CDR1 SSHAT, CDR2 FNYEAQ (reference sequence). The CDR3 loop is CASSLDLSGAQFF. CDR3 DNA sequence: TGTGCTAGCAGCTTAGACCTTAGCGGAGCTCAGTTCTTC.

This chain connects TRBV15 to TRBJ2-3; 7 nucleotides agree with TRBD1. CDR3 length: 15 residues. Germline-derived CDR1 and CDR2 are LNHNV and YYDKDF (reference sequence). V lost 3 bases to trimming and J lost 0 bases; unmatched junction nucleotides: 3. CDR3 loop: CATSRWGQSTDTQYF. Written as DNA, the CDR3 is TGTGCCACCAGCAGGTGGGGACAGAGCACAGATACGCAGTATTTT.

The V and J genes are TRBV10-1 and TRBJ2-2, with D hard to call. V gave up 6 bases and J gave up 0 bases, with 5 bases separating them. The CDR3 consists of 13 residues. Germline lookup yields CDR1 WNHNN and CDR2 SYGVQD (reference sequence). In DNA, the CDR3 is TGCGCCAGCAGCTTAGCGAACACCGGGGAGCTGTTTTTT. Translated: CASSLANTGELFF.

Only a few counts were recorded for this clone. This chain connects TRBV3-1 (or the pseudogene TRBV3-2) to TRBJ2-2; 8 bases match TRBD2. The length of the CDR3 is 15 residues. The V gene end was trimmed by 3 bases and the J gene end by 4 bases; junction bases not matched to a gene: 4. Germline V gene sequence: CDR1 LGHDT, CDR2 YNNKEL (reference sequence). Here the CDR3 reads CASSQERGFTGELFF. The CDR3, as DNA: TGTGCCAGCAGCCAGGAGCGGGGGTTCACCGGGGAGCTGTTTTTT.

This clone was found once. DNA of the CDR3: TGCGCCAGCAGCTCCGGGACTACGAACACCGGGGAGCTGTTTTTT. Translating gives CASSSGTTNTGELFF. The chain combines TRBV5-1 with TRBJ2-2, with 7 positions matching TRBD2. CDR3 length: 15 amino acids. V shed 3 bases and J 0 bases; nucleotides not matched to a gene: 2. Germline V gives CDR1 SGHRS, CDR2 YFSETQ.

This chain uses TRBV27 with TRBJ1-1, with D tentatively TRBD1 (5 bases). Trimming cost V 6 bases and J 0 bases, with 11 bases left between them. The germline V gene encodes CDR1 MNHEY and CDR2 SMNVEV (reference sequence). The CDR3 is 14 residues long. The CDR3 protein is CASRIDSMNTEAFF. Written as DNA, the CDR3 is TGTGCCAGCAGGATCGACAGCATGAACACTGAAGCTTTCTTT.

Written as DNA, the CDR3 is TGTGCCAGTAGTTCGGGGATCGGGGGTGAGCAGTTCTTC. It yields the protein CASSSGIGGEQFF. V gene TRBV19 combines with J gene TRBJ2-1; weak D call: TRBD2 (6 bases). This CDR3 region has 13 residues. V lost 5 bases, J lost 9 bases, and 14 bases lay in between. Germline lookup yields CDR1 LNHDA and CDR2 SQIVND (reference sequence). Using reference TRBV19 and TRBJ2-1 for the parts outside the CDR3, the full variable domain is DGGITQSPKYLFRKEGQNVTLSCEQNLNHDAMYWYRQDPGQGLRLIYYSQIVNDFQKGDIAEGYSVSREKKESFPLTVTSAQKNPTAFYLCASSSGIGGEQFFGPGTRLTVL.

This clone occurred a few times. The chain carries TRBV2 and TRBJ1-2, with a weak D call TRBD1 (6 bases). CDR3 size: 15 residues. The ends were cut back, 3 bases at V and 3 bases at J, with 14 bases in the middle. The V gene's germline CDR1 is SNHLY and CDR2 FYNNEI. The CDR3: CASSDGMRQDYGYTF. CDR3 coding DNA: TGTGCCAGCAGTGACGGGATGAGACAGGACTATGGCTACACCTTC.

In its sample, this clone was seen once. One end of the junction does not line up with germline, which may come from a read error. V is TRBV7-7 and J is TRBJ2-5; D possibly corresponds to TRBD1 (6 bases). CDR1 SSHAT and CDR2 FNYEAQ come from the germline V gene (reference sequence). CDR3 length: 13 residues. The CDR3 DNA is TGTGCTAGCAGCGTAGGACAGAAAGAGACCCAGTACTTC. This encodes CASSVGQKETQYF.

A single count supports this clone. The CDR3 protein is CSVAEQGDTQYF. In DNA form, the CDR3 reads TGCAGCGTCGCCGAGCAGGGAGATACGCAGTATTTT. This chain joins TRBV29-1 and TRBJ2-3, with D possibly matching TRBD1 (5 bases). The germline V and J ends were trimmed by 6 bases and 5 bases, with 12 bases remaining between them. The CDR3 has 12 amino acids. Germline V gene data show CDR1 as SQVTM and CDR2 as ANQGSEA.

The J gene is TRBJ2-2, the V gene TRBV28; 12 positions match TRBD2. This CDR3 comprises 15 residues. V lost 6 bases, J lost 3 bases, and 2 bases stayed unmatched. The germline CDR1 and CDR2 sequences are MDHEN and SYDVKM. CDR3 in amino acids: CASSGLAGHTGELFF. CDR3 bases: TGTGCCAGCAGCGGACTAGCGGGGCACACCGGGGAGCTGTTTTTT.

This chain uses TRBV6-2 or TRBV6-3 with TRBJ1-5; the match to TRBD1 covers 11 bases. V was clipped by 5 bases and J by 3 bases; unmatched bases: 9. The CDR3 is made up of 17 amino acids. Germline V gives CDR1 MNHEY, CDR2 SVGEGT. The chain's CDR3 is CASSPGQGASDNQPQHF. The CDR3 DNA is TGTGCCAGCAGTCCCGGACAGGGGGCCAGTGACAATCAGCCCCAGCATTTT.